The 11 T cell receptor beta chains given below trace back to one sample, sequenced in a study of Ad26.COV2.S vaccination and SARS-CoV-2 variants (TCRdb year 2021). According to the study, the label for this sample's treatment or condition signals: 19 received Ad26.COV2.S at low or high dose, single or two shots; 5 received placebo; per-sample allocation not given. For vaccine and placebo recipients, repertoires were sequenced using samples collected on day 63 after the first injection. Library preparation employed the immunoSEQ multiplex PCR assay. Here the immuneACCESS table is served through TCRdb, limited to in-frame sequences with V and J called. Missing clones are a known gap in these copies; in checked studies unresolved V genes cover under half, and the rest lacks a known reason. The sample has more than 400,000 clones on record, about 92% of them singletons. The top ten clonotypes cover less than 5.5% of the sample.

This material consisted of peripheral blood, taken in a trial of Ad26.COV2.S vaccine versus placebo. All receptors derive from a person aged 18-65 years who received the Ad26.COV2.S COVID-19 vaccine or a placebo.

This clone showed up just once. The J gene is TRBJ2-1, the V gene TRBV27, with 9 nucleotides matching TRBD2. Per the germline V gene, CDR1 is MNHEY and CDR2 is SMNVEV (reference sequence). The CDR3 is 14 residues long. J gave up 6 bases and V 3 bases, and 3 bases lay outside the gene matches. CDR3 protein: CASSFLAGTNEQFF. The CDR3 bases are TGTGCCAGCAGTTTCCTAGCGGGGACCAATGAGCAGTTCTTC.

In nucleotides, the CDR3 is TGTGCCAGTAGTATCCCAGGGTCGTCGACTGAAGCTTTCTTT. Translation gives CASSIPGSSTEAFF. V gene TRBV19 combines with J gene TRBJ1-1; weak D call: TRBD1 (5 bases). Trimming removed 3 bases at V and 5 bases at J, with 13 bases between. Germline values: CDR1 LNHDA, CDR2 SQIVND (reference sequence). The CDR3 is made up of 14 amino acids.

The chain's CDR3 is CASSRPEYLREQFF. The DNA of the CDR3 is TGTGCCAGCAGTCGCCCTGAATATCTTCGTGAGCAGTTCTTC. The V call is TRBV27, the J call TRBJ2-1; D gene unclear. Deletions cut 5 bases from V and 9 bases from J, with 17 bases between. Germline loops: CDR1 MNHEY, CDR2 SMNVEV (reference sequence). The CDR3 loop spans 14 amino acids.

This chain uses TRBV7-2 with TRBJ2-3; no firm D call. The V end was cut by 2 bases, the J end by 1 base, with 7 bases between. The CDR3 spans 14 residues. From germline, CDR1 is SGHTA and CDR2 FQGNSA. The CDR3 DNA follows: TGTGCCAGCAGCTTAAATGACGGCACAGATACGCAGTATTTT. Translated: CASSLNDGTDTQYF. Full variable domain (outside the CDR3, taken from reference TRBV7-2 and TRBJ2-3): GAGVSQSPSNKVTEKGKDVELRCDPISGHTALYWYRQSLGQGLEFLIYFQGNSAPDKSGLPSDRFSAERTGGSVSTLTIQRTQQEDSAVYLCASSLNDGTDTQYFGPGTRLTVL.

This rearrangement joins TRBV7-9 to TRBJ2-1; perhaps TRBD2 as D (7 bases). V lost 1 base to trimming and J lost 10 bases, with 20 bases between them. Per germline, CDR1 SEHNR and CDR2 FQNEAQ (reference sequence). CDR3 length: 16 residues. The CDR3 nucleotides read TGTGCCAGCAGCTTAGGGGGGCCCCCTTCCGGGGGGGAGCAGTTCTTC. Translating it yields CASSLGGPPSGGEQFF. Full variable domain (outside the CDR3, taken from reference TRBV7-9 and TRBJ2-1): DTGVSQNPRHKITKRGQNVTFRCDPISEHNRLYWYRQTLGQGPEFLTYFQNEAQLEKSRLLSDRFSAERPKGSFSTLEIQRTEQGDSAMYLCASSLGGPPSGGEQFFGPGTRLTVL.

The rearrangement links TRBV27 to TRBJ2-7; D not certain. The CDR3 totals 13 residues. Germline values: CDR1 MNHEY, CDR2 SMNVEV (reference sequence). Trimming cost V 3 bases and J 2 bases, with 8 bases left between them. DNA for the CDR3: TGTGCCAGCAGTTTCTGGCCTACCTACGAGCAGTACTTC. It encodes CASSFWPTYEQYF.

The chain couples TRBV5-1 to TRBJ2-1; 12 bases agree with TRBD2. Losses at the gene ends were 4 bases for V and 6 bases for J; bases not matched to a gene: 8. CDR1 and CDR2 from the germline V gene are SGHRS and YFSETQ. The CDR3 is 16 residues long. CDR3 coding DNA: TGCGCCAGCAGCCCCCCCGGACTAGCGGGAAGCAATGAGCAGTTCTTC. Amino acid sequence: CASSPPGLAGSNEQFF.

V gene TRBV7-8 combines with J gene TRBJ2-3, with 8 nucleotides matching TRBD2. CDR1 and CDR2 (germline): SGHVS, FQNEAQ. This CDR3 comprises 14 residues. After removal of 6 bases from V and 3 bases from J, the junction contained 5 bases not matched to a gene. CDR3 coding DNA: TGTGCCAGCAGTAGCGGGATGTATACAGATACGCAGTATTTT. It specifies CASSSGMYTDTQYF.

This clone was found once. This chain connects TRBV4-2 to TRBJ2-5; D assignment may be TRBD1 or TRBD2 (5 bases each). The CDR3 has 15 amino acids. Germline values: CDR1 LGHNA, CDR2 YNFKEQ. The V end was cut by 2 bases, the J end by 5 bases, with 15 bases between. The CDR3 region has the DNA TGTGCCAGCAGCCAATGGGCCTCGAGGGGTGAGACCCAGTACTTC. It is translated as CASSQWASRGETQYF.

The CDR3 DNA reads as TGTGCCAGCAGGATCGACAGTTTCGGGAATGAGCAGTTCTTC. Amino acids: CASRIDSFGNEQFF. V and J are TRBV28 and TRBJ2-1, with a tentative D call TRBD1 (5 bases). Between the trimmed V and J ends, which lost 6 bases and 7 bases, there was a span of 16 bases. This CDR3 is 14 amino acids long. Germline V gene sequence: CDR1 MDHEN, CDR2 SYDVKM.

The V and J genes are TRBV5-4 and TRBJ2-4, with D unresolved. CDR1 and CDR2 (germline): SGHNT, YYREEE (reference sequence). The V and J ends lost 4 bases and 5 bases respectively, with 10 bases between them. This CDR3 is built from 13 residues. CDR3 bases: TGTGCCAGCAGCGCCTGGGAACAAAACATTCAGTACTTC. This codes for CASSAWEQNIQYF.